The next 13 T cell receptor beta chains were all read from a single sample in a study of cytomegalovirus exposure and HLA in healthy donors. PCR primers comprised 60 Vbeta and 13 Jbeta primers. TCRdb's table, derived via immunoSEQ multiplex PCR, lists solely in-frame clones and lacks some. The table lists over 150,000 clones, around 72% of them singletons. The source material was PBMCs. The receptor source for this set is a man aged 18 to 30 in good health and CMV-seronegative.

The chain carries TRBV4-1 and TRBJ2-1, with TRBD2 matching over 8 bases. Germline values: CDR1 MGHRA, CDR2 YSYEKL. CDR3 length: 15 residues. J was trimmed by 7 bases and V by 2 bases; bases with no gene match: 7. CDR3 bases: TGCGCCAGCAGCCAACATAGCGGGGTAATAAATGAGCAGTTCTTC. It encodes CASSQHSGVINEQFF.

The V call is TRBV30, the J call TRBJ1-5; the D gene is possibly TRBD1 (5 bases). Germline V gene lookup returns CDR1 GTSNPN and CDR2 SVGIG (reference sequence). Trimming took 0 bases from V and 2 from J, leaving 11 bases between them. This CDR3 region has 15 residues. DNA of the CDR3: TGTGCCTGGAGTGTCTCGGGGGTTGGCAATCAGCCCCAGCATTTT. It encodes CAWSVSGVGNQPQHF.

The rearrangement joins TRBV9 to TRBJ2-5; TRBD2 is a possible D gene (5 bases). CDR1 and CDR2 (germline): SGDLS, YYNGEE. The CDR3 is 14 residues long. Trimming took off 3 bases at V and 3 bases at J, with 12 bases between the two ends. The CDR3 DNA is TGTGCCAGCAGCGGCGAGGTCGGGGAAGAGACCCAGTACTTC. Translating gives CASSGEVGEETQYF.

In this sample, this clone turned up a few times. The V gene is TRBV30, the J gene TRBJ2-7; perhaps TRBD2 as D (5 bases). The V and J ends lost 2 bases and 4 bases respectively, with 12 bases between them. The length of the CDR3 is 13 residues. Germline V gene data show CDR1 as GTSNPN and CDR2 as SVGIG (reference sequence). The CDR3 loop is CAWSFRTGYEQYF. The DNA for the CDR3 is TGTGCCTGGAGTTTTCGGACTGGGTACGAGCAGTACTTC.

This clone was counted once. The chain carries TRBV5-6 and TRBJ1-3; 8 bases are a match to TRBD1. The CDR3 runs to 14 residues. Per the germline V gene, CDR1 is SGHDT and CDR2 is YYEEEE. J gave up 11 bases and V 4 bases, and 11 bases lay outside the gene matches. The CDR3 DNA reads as TGTGCCAGCAGCCACCCGGACAGGGCTGATCCCATATATTTT. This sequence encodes CASSHPDRADPIYF.

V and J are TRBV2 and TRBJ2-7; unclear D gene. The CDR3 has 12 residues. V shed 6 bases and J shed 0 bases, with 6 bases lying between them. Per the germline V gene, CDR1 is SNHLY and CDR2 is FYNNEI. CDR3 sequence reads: CASRVSSYEQYF. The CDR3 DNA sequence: TGTGCCAGCAGAGTGAGCTCCTACGAGCAGTACTTC.

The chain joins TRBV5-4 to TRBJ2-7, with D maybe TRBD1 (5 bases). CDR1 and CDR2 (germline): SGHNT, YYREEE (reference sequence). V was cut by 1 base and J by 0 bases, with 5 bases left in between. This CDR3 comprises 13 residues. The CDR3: CASSLQGSYEQYF. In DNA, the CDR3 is TGTGCCAGCAGCTTGCAGGGCTCCTACGAGCAGTACTTC.

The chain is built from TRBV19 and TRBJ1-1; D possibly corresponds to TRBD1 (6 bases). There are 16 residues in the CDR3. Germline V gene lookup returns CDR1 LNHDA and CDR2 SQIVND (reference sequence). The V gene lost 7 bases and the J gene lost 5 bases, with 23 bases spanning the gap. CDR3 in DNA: TGTGCCAGTACCTATCAGGGCGGGGGCGAAGGAACTGAAGCTTTCTTT. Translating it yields CASTYQGGGEGTEAFF.

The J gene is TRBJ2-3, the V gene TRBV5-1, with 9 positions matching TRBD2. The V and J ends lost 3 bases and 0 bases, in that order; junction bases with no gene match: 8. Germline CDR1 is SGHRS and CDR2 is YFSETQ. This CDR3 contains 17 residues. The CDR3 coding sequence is TGCGCCAGCAGCTACCCCGGGACTAGCAAAAGCACAGATACGCAGTATTTT. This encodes CASSYPGTSKSTDTQYF.

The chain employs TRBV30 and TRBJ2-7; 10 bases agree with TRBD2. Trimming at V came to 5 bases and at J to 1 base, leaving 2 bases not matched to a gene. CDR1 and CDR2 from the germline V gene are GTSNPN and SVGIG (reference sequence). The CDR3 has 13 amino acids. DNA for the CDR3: TGTGCCTGGGGGACTAGCGTTTCCTACGAGCAGTACTTC. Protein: CAWGTSVSYEQYF.

DNA for the CDR3: TGTGCCAGCACCCGGACTAGCGGGAGTTACGAGCAGTACTTC. This gives the protein CASTRTSGSYEQYF. The chain combines TRBV7-8 with TRBJ2-7, with 13 positions matching TRBD2. The CDR3 length is 14 residues. The germline V gene has CDR1 SGHVS and CDR2 FQNEAQ. Unmatched junction bases numbered 4, after V lost 7 bases and J lost 4 bases.

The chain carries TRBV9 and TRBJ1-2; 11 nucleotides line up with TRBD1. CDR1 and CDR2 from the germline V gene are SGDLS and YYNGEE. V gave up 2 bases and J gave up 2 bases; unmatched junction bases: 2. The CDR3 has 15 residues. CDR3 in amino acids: CASSVGTGGNYGYTF. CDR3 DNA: TGTGCCAGCAGCGTGGGGACAGGGGGGAACTATGGCTACACCTTC. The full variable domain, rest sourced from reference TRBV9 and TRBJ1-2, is DSGVTQTPKHLITATGQRVTLRCSPRSGDLSVYWYQQSLDQGLQFLIQYYNGEERAKGNILERFSAQQFPDLHSELNLSSLELGDSALYFCASSVGTGGNYGYTFGSGTRLTVV.

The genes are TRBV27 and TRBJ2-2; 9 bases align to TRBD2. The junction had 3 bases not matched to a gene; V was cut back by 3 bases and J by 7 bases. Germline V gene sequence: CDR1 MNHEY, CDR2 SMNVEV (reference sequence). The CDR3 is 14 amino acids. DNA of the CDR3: TGTGCCAGCAGTTTTGTGCGGGAGGGCGGGGAGCTGTTTTTT. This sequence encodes CASSFVREGGELFF.